The 26 T cell receptor beta chains below come from one sample, sequenced in a study of T cell responses to AZD1222 COVID-19 vaccine. Repertoires were generated with immunoSEQ multiplex PCR, while TCRdb's copy carries only in-frame clones and drops some. The repertoire consists of nearly 110,000 clones, with around 90% occurring once and the leading ten covering about 5%. The source was peripheral blood, collected on day 0 of AZD1222 vaccination. The receptors here all came from an adult in good health.

This clone was detected a few times. V gene TRBV19 combines with J gene TRBJ1-1, with 7 bases aligning to TRBD1. J gave up 5 bases and V 6 bases, and 6 bases lay outside the gene matches. The CDR3 contains 13 residues. From germline, CDR1 is LNHDA and CDR2 SQIVND (reference sequence). The CDR3 DNA reads as TGTGCCAGTAGGGAAGGGGGCTGGACTGAAGCTTTCTTT. Translating gives CASREGGWTEAFF.

V gene TRBV6-6 combines with J gene TRBJ1-6; TRBD1 matches at 10 bases. Germline lookup yields CDR1 MNHNY and CDR2 SVGAGI (reference sequence). This CDR3 is 17 amino acids long. The junction had 5 bases not matched to a gene; V was cut back by 5 bases and J by 1 base. Here the CDR3 DNA reads TGTGCCAGCAGTCCGGGACAGGGGAGTTCCTATAATTCACCCCTCCACTTT. Residues: CASSPGQGSSYNSPLHF.

This rearrangement joins TRBV11-2 to TRBJ1-5; 7 bases fit TRBD1. Germline assignment: CDR1 SGHAT and CDR2 FQNNGV. The CDR3 runs 14 residues. V was pared by 5 bases and J by 6 bases, with 7 bases of the junction left unmatched. The CDR3 sequence: CASSVGTALQPQHF. DNA for the CDR3: TGTGCCAGCAGCGTAGGGACAGCTCTTCAGCCCCAGCATTTT.

The J gene is TRBJ2-1, the V gene TRBV21-1; the D call of TRBD2 is as the table states it, not checked on the DNA. TRBV21-1 is noted as a pseudogene. This CDR3 spans 16 amino acids. CDR3 region: CASSKERGGIDNEQFF. CDR3 nucleotide sequence: TGTGCCAGCAGCAAAGAGAGGGGGGGAATAGACAATGAGCAGTTCTTC.

CDR3 sequence reads: CATTEELDEQFF. CDR3 in DNA: TGCGCCACCACGGAGGAGTTGGATGAGCAGTTCTTC. J is TRBJ2-1 and V is TRBV5-1; D may be TRBD2 (5 bases). This CDR3 is built from 12 residues. V was shortened by 9 bases and J by 8 bases, with 15 bases between the two germline ends. Germline V gives CDR1 SGHRS, CDR2 YFSETQ.

This chain connects TRBV4-2 to TRBJ2-1, with TRBD2 as a possible D gene (6 bases). CDR3 length: 18 amino acids. Germline-derived CDR1 and CDR2 are LGHNA and YNFKEQ. Trimming took 0 bases from V and 2 from J, leaving 17 bases between them. The DNA of the CDR3 is TGTGCCAGCAGCCAAGATTCGACTAGTTCTAGTCCCTACAATGAGCAGTTCTTC. This sequence encodes CASSQDSTSSSPYNEQFF.

The genes are TRBV18 and TRBJ1-1, with D possibly matching TRBD1 (6 bases). Germline V gene data show CDR1 as KGHSH and CDR2 as LQKENI. V dropped 3 bases and J dropped 5 bases, with 13 bases sitting between them. The CDR3 contains 14 residues. The DNA for the CDR3 is TGTGCCAGCTCACCCGGGACACGGAGGACTGAAGCTTTCTTT. Residues: CASSPGTRRTEAFF. Looking up the rest from reference TRBV18 and TRBJ1-1 gives the full variable domain: NAGVMQNPRHLVRRRGQEARLRCSPMKGHSHVYWYRQLPEEGLKFMVYLQKENIIDESGMPKERFSAEFPKEGPSILRIQQVVRGDSAAYFCASSPGTRRTEAFFGQGTRLTVV.

CDR3 sequence: CASSPSQTTYYNEQFF. In nucleotides, the CDR3 is TGTGCCAGCAGCCCAAGTCAGACGACTTACTACAATGAGCAGTTCTTC. V and J are TRBV11-2 and TRBJ2-1; D is ambiguous. Germline assignment: CDR1 SGHAT and CDR2 FQNNGV. The CDR3 is made up of 16 amino acids. Trimming pared 5 bases from V and 3 bases from J, leaving 17 bases between. Drawing the rest from reference TRBV11-2 and TRBJ2-1, the complete variable domain is EAGVAQSPRYKIIEKRQSVAFWCNPISGHATLYWYQQILGQGPKLLIQFQNNGVVDDSQLPKDRFSAERLKGVDSTLKIQPAKLEDSAVYLCASSPSQTTYYNEQFFGPGTRLTVL.

This chain joins TRBV28 and TRBJ2-7, with TRBD2 as a possible D gene (6 bases). V was cut by 8 bases and J by 4 bases, with 12 bases left in between. CDR1 and CDR2 from the germline V gene are MDHEN and SYDVKM. The CDR3 is 12 amino acids. In nucleotides, the CDR3 is TGTGCCAGCCGGTCCGGGGGTTACGAGCAGTACTTC. Translated, it gives CASRSGGYEQYF.

The V and J genes are TRBV7-2 and TRBJ2-5, with D uncertain. The germline gives CDR1 SGHTA, CDR2 FQGNSA. The CDR3 covers 11 residues. The ends were cut back, 5 bases at V and 2 bases at J, with 3 bases in the middle. The CDR3: CASSGQETQYF. The CDR3 region has the DNA TGTGCCAGCAGCGGTCAAGAGACCCAGTACTTC.

With regard to this clone: The same CDR3 is also encoded by other DNA sequences in this sample. The V gene is TRBV27, the J gene TRBJ2-2, with a weak D call TRBD1 (6 bases). CDR1 is MNHEY and CDR2 is SMNVEV in the germline V gene (reference sequence). This CDR3 has 15 amino acids. Trimming removed 6 bases at V and 0 bases at J, with 11 bases between. As DNA, the CDR3 is TGTGCCAGCAGCCCCGGGACATCGAACACCGGGGAGCTGTTTTTT. It codes for CASSPGTSNTGELFF.

The chain carries TRBV4-2 and TRBJ2-7; the match to TRBD1 covers 12 bases. From germline, CDR1 is LGHNA and CDR2 YNFKEQ. Trimming at V came to 3 bases and at J to 6 bases, leaving 6 bases not matched to a gene. This CDR3 region has 15 residues. CDR3 protein: CASSHPGQGASEQYF. CDR3 DNA: TGTGCCAGCAGCCACCCGGGACAGGGGGCATCCGAGCAGTACTTC.

This sequence joins TRBV11-2 and TRBJ2-2, with TRBD2 identical over 12 bases. V lost 4 bases, J lost 7 bases, and 7 bases stayed unmatched. The germline gives CDR1 SGHAT, CDR2 FQNNGV. This CDR3 has 16 amino acids. CDR3 sequence reads: CASSSPGLAGSGELFF. CDR3 DNA: TGTGCCAGCAGCTCACCTGGACTAGCGGGAAGCGGGGAGCTGTTTTTT.

This clone has only one observation. The J gene is TRBJ2-1, the V gene TRBV27, with TRBD2 matching over 8 bases. Germline V gene lookup returns CDR1 MNHEY and CDR2 SMNVEV (reference sequence). The CDR3 contains 14 residues. V gave up 7 bases and J gave up 6 bases; unmatched junction bases: 8. The CDR3 nucleotides are TGTGCCAGCATCGCGGGAGGTATTAGCAATGAGCAGTTCTTC. Translation: CASIAGGISNEQFF.

The gene calls are TRBV19 and TRBJ1-2, with 7 bases matching TRBD1. CDR1 and CDR2 from the germline V gene are LNHDA and SQIVND (reference sequence). This CDR3 comprises 15 residues. V shed 4 bases, J shed 0 bases, and the junction held 5 bases outside the gene matches. The DNA of the CDR3 is TGTGCCAGTAGTAACCGGGACAGACCTAACTATGGCTACACCTTC. As protein: CASSNRDRPNYGYTF.

The V and J genes are TRBV6-2 or TRBV6-3 and TRBJ2-5; D uncertain. The ends were cut back, 3 bases at V and 7 bases at J, with 12 bases in the middle. Germline-derived CDR1 and CDR2 are MNHEY and SVGEGT. The CDR3 consists of 13 residues. The CDR3 coding sequence is TGTGCCAGCAGTTATTTAAAGGCAGGGACCCAGTACTTC. Its protein product is CASSYLKAGTQYF.

The chain links TRBV30 to TRBJ1-1; D ambiguous. The length of the CDR3 is 11 residues. From germline, CDR1 is GTSNPN and CDR2 SVGIG (reference sequence). V was trimmed by 1 base and J by 11 bases, leaving 11 bases between them. The DNA of the CDR3 is TGTGCCTGGAGTGCCCAGGTTGAGGCTTTCTTT. Encoded protein: CAWSAQVEAFF.

This clone was detected only once. The J gene is TRBJ1-6, the V gene TRBV18; D not certain. CDR3 length equals 16 residues. Germline V lookup: CDR1 KGHSH, CDR2 LQKENI. Trimming took 3 bases from V and 8 from J, leaving 17 bases between them. The CDR3 nucleotides are TGTGCCAGCTCACCTGGTGCCGTGGGCCCTGATTCACCCCTCCACTTT. Amino acid sequence: CASSPGAVGPDSPLHF.

This chain links TRBV27 with TRBJ1-5; a weak D match, TRBD1 (5 bases). The germline V gene has CDR1 MNHEY and CDR2 SMNVEV (reference sequence). V gave up 2 bases and J gave up 7 bases, with 15 bases separating them. The CDR3 runs to 15 residues. CDR3 nucleotides: TGTGCCAGCAGTTTACAGGGAAGAGGGAGCCAGCCCCAGCATTTT. Protein product: CASSLQGRGSQPQHF.

This sequence joins TRBV5-5 and TRBJ1-2, with TRBD1 identical over 11 bases. The CDR3 covers 14 residues. Germline V gives CDR1 SGHKS, CDR2 YYEKEE (reference sequence). With 3 bases clipped from V and 7 bases from J, the junction kept 5 bases outside the gene matches. CDR3 in DNA: TGTGCCAGCAGCTGGGGACAGGGGGAAACTGGCTACACCTTC. This gives the protein CASSWGQGETGYTF.

This rearrangement joins TRBV5-1 to TRBJ2-1; tentatively, D is TRBD2 (7 bases). The CDR3 is 16 residues long. V was pared by 4 bases and J by 6 bases, with 20 bases between. Germline V gene lookup returns CDR1 SGHRS and CDR2 YFSETQ. The CDR3 sequence: CASSPRRGGRGNEQFF. The CDR3 nucleotides read TGCGCCAGCAGCCCCCGTCGCGGGGGCAGGGGCAATGAGCAGTTCTTC.

The chain carries TRBV6-1 and TRBJ1-2; no reliable D call. The CDR3 sequence is 13 residues long. Trimming cost V 0 bases and J 5 bases, with 7 bases left between them. Germline loops: CDR1 MNHNS, CDR2 SASEGT. This CDR3 is CASSEALIYGYTF. CDR3 DNA sequence: TGTGCCAGCAGTGAAGCGCTCATATATGGCTACACCTTC.

The genes are TRBV7-9 and TRBJ1-1; unclear D gene. Germline loops: CDR1 SEHNR, CDR2 FQNEAQ (reference sequence). The CDR3 is 15 residues long. Trimming shortened V by 4 bases and J by 1 base, and 13 bases separated the two germline ends. This chain's CDR3 is CASSSSARQNTEAFF. The CDR3 DNA sequence: TGTGCCAGCAGCTCATCTGCGCGACAGAACACTGAAGCTTTCTTT.

This clone came up once. CDR3 bases: TGTGCCAGCACCACCCCGGGGAGAGATACGCAGTATTTT. As protein: CASTTPGRDTQYF. The chain couples TRBV9 to TRBJ2-3; tentatively, D is TRBD2 (5 bases). This CDR3 has 13 amino acids. V was pared by 6 bases and J by 5 bases, with 13 bases between. Germline values: CDR1 SGDLS, CDR2 YYNGEE.

The genes are TRBV5-1 and TRBJ2-7, with 7 positions matching TRBD2. Germline V gene sequence: CDR1 SGHRS, CDR2 YFSETQ. J gave up 4 bases and V 7 bases, and 11 bases lay outside the gene matches. The CDR3 contains 14 residues. The CDR3 loop is CASALSGIGYEQYF. DNA for the CDR3: TGCGCCAGCGCCTTGAGCGGGATCGGGTACGAGCAGTACTTC.

V is TRBV10-3 and J is TRBJ1-1; D uncertain. CDR3 length: 16 amino acids. Trimming pared 0 bases from V and 0 bases from J, leaving 11 bases between. CDR1 is ENHRY, CDR2 SYGVKD, per germline. The CDR3 loop is CAISESIADMNTEAFF. CDR3 DNA sequence: TGTGCCATCAGTGAGTCGATCGCAGATATGAACACTGAAGCTTTCTTT.